Described below is a single T cell receptor (beta chain) sequence and its context. Its antigen is still unknown. The authors ran the assay at deep level. Libraries were prepared by immunoSEQ multiplex PCR; TCRdb keeps only in-frame clonotypes and omits some of them. The sample contains about 1.5 million clones, around 97% of which appear only once. The data were taken from a study of shared clonotypes between healthy human individuals. A CD45RA-negative memory subset and a CD45RA+ naive subset were separated from the CD4+ cells. Study conclusions and caveats: Inspection by rarefaction showed sorted-subset sequencing to be incomplete despite large depth. Sharing across four donors was highest in naive CD4 (around 5%) and lowest in memory CD8 (around 0.4%).

Germline V gives CDR1 MDHEN, CDR2 SYDVKM. V shed 5 bases, J shed 8 bases, and the junction held 8 bases outside the gene matches. CDR3 size: 14 residues. This receptor was taken from a man younger than 45 in good health. V gene TRBV28 combines with J gene TRBJ1-4; 7 bases align to TRBD1. Sequencing was performed on naive CD4+ T cells sorted from blood. Noted subset: CD45RA+ positively selected. CDR3 in DNA: TGTGCCAGCAGTGTTAGACAGGGCTGGGAAAAACTGTTTTTT. This sequence encodes CASSVRQGWEKLFF.